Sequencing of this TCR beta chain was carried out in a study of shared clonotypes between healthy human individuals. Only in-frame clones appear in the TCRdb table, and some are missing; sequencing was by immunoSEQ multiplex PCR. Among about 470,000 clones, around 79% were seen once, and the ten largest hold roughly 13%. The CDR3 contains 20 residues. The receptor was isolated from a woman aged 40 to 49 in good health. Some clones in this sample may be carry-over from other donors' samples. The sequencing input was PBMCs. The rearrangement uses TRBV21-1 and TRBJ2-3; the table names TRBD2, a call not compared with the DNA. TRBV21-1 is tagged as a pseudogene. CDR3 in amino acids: CASSKFGPPLALISTDTQYF. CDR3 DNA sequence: TGTGCCAGCAGCAAATTTGGGCCCCCTCTAGCGCTTATAAGCACAGATACGCAGTATTTT.